The 19 T cell receptor beta chains below come from one sample, sequenced in a study of PD-1 blockade in classical Hodgkin lymphoma. Measured with immunoSEQ multiplex PCR; TCRdb has only the in-frame clones, and not every one. In the table there are 80,000 to 100,000 clones, approximately 94% of which are singletons. Time point of the sample: cycle 4 day 1 (C4D1), after 5 to 7 weeks of nivolumab. Following autologous stem cell transplantation, relapse occurred in every patient, and exposure to brentuximab vedotin varied. The sequences come from peripheral blood mononuclear cells (PBMCs), collected before the fourth cycle of nivolumab. The receptors shown here come from a human donor with classical Hodgkin lymphoma.

The chain links TRBV5-6 to TRBJ2-1, with D unresolved. CDR3 length equals 16 residues. The V end lost 4 bases, the J end lost 8 bases, and 22 bases lay between the germline ends. The germline gives CDR1 SGHDT, CDR2 YYEEEE. The CDR3 nucleotides read TGTGCCAGCAGCCCGTATGGTGGGTCCCGCGGATATGAGCAGTTCTTC. Translating gives CASSPYGGSRGYEQFF. Looking up the rest from reference TRBV5-6 and TRBJ2-1 gives the full variable domain: DAGVTQSPTHLIKTRGQQVTLRCSPKSGHDTVSWYQQALGQGPQFIFQYYEEEERQRGNFPDRFSGHQFPNYSSELNVNALLLGDSALYLCASSPYGGSRGYEQFFGPGTRLTVL.

The V gene is TRBV19, the J gene TRBJ1-1; TRBD1 aligns across 7 bases. V dropped 7 bases and J dropped 4; count of bases not matched to a gene: 12. The germline CDR1 and CDR2 sequences are LNHDA and SQIVND (reference sequence). The CDR3 extends over 15 amino acids. The CDR3 nucleotides read TGTGCCAGTACCTTCCATCGACAGGGAGGCACTGAAGCTTTCTTT. This translates into CASTFHRQGGTEAFF.

The chain combines TRBV10-2 with TRBJ2-1; tentative D call: TRBD1 (6 bases). Germline V lookup: CDR1 WSHSY, CDR2 SAAADI. V was shortened by 4 bases and J by 6 bases, with 16 bases between the two germline ends. The CDR3 loop spans 15 amino acids. CDR3 protein: CASSVLQGQGNEQFF. CDR3 bases: TGCGCCAGCAGTGTCCTACAGGGTCAGGGCAATGAGCAGTTCTTC.

The sample holds one count of this clone. The chain couples TRBV9 to TRBJ2-1; no definite D call. Germline V gene lookup returns CDR1 SGDLS and CDR2 YYNGEE. Trimming stripped 0 bases from V and 9 bases from J, with 16 bases between. CDR3 length: 15 residues. CDR3 loop: CASSVEGYVVPEQFF. The DNA for the CDR3 is TGTGCCAGCAGCGTAGAAGGGTATGTGGTTCCTGAGCAGTTCTTC.

The rearrangement uses TRBV29-1 and TRBJ2-7; D gene uncertain. This CDR3 region has 12 residues. Germline CDR1 and CDR2: SQVTM and ANQGSEA. V gave up 6 bases and J gave up 2 bases, with 11 bases separating them. The CDR3 spells CSVTYRTYEQYF. Written as DNA, the CDR3 is TGCAGCGTCACATACCGAACCTACGAGCAGTACTTC.

The chain recombines TRBV19 with TRBJ2-7, with 11 bases identical to TRBD2. The CDR3 has 15 amino acids. V lost 1 base and J lost 2; bases outside the gene matches: 1. CDR1 and CDR2 (germline): LNHDA, SQIVND (reference sequence). In DNA form, the CDR3 reads TGTGCCAGTAGTATAGTTAGCGGGAGGGCCTACGAGCAGTACTTC. Translating gives CASSIVSGRAYEQYF.

This sequence joins TRBV27 and TRBJ2-1; the D gene is possibly TRBD2 (5 bases). V shed 4 bases and J shed 4 bases, with 11 bases lying between them. CDR1 and CDR2 from the germline V gene are MNHEY and SMNVEV (reference sequence). CDR3 length equals 14 residues. The CDR3 region has the DNA TGTGCCAGCAGTTCCATCCGGGGTTACAATGAGCAGTTCTTC. It yields the protein CASSSIRGYNEQFF.

This sequence joins TRBV5-6 and TRBJ2-5; D not certain. Deletions cut 4 bases from V and 2 bases from J, with 12 bases between. Per the germline V gene, CDR1 is SGHDT and CDR2 is YYEEEE. The CDR3 runs to 14 residues. The CDR3 here is CASSPQAVQETQYF. CDR3 coding DNA: TGTGCCAGCAGCCCCCAGGCGGTACAAGAGACCCAGTACTTC.

The J gene is TRBJ2-1, the V gene TRBV5-4; TRBD1 aligns across 7 bases. CDR3 length equals 15 residues. The trim removed 1 base at V and 5 bases at J, leaving 6 bases unmatched. Germline V gene sequence: CDR1 SGHNT, CDR2 YYREEE (reference sequence). CDR3 loop: CASSLLQGVNNEQFF. DNA for the CDR3: TGTGCCAGCAGCTTGCTCCAGGGGGTTAACAATGAGCAGTTCTTC.

The chain is built from TRBV25-1 and TRBJ2-2; either TRBD1 or TRBD2 may supply D (5 bases each). The CDR3 runs to 15 residues. Germline CDR1 MGHDK, CDR2 SYGVNS. Trimming pared 1 base from V and 0 bases from J, leaving 6 bases between. As DNA, the CDR3 is TGTGCCAGCAGTGAATGGGGGACGAACACCGGGGAGCTGTTTTTT. As protein: CASSEWGTNTGELFF.

This rearrangement joins TRBV7-6 to TRBJ2-1, with D possibly being TRBD1 or TRBD2 (7 bases each). The CDR3 contains 15 residues. V lost 5 bases to trimming and J lost 0 bases, with 11 bases between them. Germline CDR1 SGHVS, CDR2 FNYEAQ. CDR3 residues: CASSQGGSSYNEQFF. The CDR3, as DNA: TGTGCCAGCAGCCAGGGGGGGAGCTCCTACAATGAGCAGTTCTTC.

The chain has TRBV11-2 and TRBJ1-4; the D gene is possibly TRBD1 (5 bases). The V end lost 0 bases, the J end lost 10 bases, and 18 bases lay between the germline ends. There are 16 residues in the CDR3. CDR1 is SGHAT, CDR2 FQNNGV, per germline. CDR3 protein: CASSLESSGRPGKLFF. The CDR3 DNA reads as TGTGCCAGCAGCTTAGAGAGCTCGGGGCGGCCAGGAAAACTGTTTTTT.

The V call is TRBV7-9, the J call TRBJ2-1, with 7 bases lining up with TRBD2. Per germline, CDR1 SEHNR and CDR2 FQNEAQ (reference sequence). The CDR3 is made up of 15 amino acids. V shed 5 bases, J shed 7 bases, and the junction held 11 bases outside the gene matches. CDR3 nucleotides: TGTGCCAGCAGCCTAGGACTCGGGGGGTTGAATGAGCAGTTCTTC. Amino acid sequence: CASSLGLGGLNEQFF.

In nucleotides, the CDR3 is TGTGCCAGTAGTATAGGACTAGCGGGACCCTACGAGCAGTACTTC. It is translated as CASSIGLAGPYEQYF. The chain joins TRBV19 to TRBJ2-7; 11 positions agree with TRBD2. The CDR3 loop spans 15 amino acids. Trimming took 1 base from V and 2 from J; bases not matched to a gene: 1. The germline V gene has CDR1 LNHDA and CDR2 SQIVND (reference sequence).

The chain carries TRBV28 and TRBJ1-4; tentative D call: TRBD1 (5 bases). The germline V and J ends were trimmed by 5 bases and 2 bases, with 12 bases remaining between them. Germline values: CDR1 MDHEN, CDR2 SYDVKM. The CDR3 is 15 residues long. The CDR3 loop reads CASSLWGLTNEKLFF. The DNA for the CDR3 is TGTGCCAGCAGTCTCTGGGGCCTCACTAATGAAAAACTGTTTTTT.

This chain joins TRBV10-3 and TRBJ2-1, with a possible D match to TRBD2 (6 bases). The CDR3 is 17 amino acids. Per the germline V gene, CDR1 is ENHRY and CDR2 is SYGVKD. V lost 7 bases and J 0 bases, leaving 19 bases between the germline ends. CDR3 nucleotides: TGTGCCATCAAGAGCCCCACACGGGGGAGCTCCTACAATGAGCAGTTCTTC. It encodes CAIKSPTRGSSYNEQFF.

This clone was observed a few times. The rearrangement uses TRBV27 and TRBJ2-6, with 9 bases aligning to TRBD1. The CDR3 contains 16 residues. With 5 bases clipped from V and 2 bases from J, the junction kept 4 bases outside the gene matches. The germline gives CDR1 MNHEY, CDR2 SMNVEV (reference sequence). CDR3 DNA: TGTGCCAGCAGTCGCCGGGACAGGGCTGGGGCCAACGTCCTGACTTTC. As protein: CASSRRDRAGANVLTF.

This chain links TRBV5-1 with TRBJ2-7; 11 nucleotides align to TRBD2. From germline, CDR1 is SGHRS and CDR2 YFSETQ. V gave up 1 base and J gave up 3 bases; unmatched junction bases: 6. CDR3 length: 16 residues. The CDR3 DNA follows: TGCGCCAGCAGCTTGCCCACTAGCGGGAGTCGCTACGAGCAGTACTTC. It is translated as CASSLPTSGSRYEQYF.

In regard to this clone: This sample also contains other DNA sequences that code for the same CDR3. The chain joins TRBV15 to TRBJ1-3, with D maybe TRBD1 (6 bases). This CDR3 contains 14 residues. Deletions cut 3 bases from V and 4 bases from J, with 10 bases between. Looked up from germline, CDR1 is LNHNV and CDR2 is YYDKDF (reference sequence). CDR3 in amino acids: CATSRAGGGNTIYF. The CDR3 DNA sequence: TGTGCCACCAGCAGGGCGGGGGGCGGAAACACCATATATTTT.